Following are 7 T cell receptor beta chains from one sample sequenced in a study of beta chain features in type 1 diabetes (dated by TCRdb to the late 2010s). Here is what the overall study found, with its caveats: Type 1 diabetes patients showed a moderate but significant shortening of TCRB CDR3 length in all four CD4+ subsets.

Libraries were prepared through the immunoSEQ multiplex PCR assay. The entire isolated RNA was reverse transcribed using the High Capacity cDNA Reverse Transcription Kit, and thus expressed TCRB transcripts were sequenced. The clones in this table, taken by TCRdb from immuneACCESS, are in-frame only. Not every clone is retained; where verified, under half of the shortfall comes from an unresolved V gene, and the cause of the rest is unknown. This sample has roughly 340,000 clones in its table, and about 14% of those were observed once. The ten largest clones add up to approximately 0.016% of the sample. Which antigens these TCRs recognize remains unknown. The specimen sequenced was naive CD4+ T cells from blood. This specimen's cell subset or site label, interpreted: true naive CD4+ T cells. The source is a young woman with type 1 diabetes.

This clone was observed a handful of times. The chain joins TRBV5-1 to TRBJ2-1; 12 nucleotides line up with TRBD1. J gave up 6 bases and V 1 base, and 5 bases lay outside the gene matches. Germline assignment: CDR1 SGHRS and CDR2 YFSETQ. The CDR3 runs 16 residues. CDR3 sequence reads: CASSLRRDRGRNEQFF. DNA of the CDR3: TGCGCCAGCAGCTTGCGTCGGGACAGGGGGCGCAATGAGCAGTTCTTC.

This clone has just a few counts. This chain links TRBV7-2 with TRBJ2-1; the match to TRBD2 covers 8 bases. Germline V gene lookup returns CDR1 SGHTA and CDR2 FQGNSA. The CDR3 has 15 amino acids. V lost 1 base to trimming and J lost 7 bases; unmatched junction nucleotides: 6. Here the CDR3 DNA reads TGTGCCAGCAGCTTAGGACTAGCGAGTTCAAATGAGCAGTTCTTC. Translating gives CASSLGLASSNEQFF.

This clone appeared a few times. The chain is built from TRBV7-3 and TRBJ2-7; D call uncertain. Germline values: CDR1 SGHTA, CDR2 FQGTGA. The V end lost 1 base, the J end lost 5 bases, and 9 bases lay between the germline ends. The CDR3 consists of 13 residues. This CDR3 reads CASSLIFPDEQYF. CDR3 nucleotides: TGTGCCAGCAGCTTAATCTTTCCCGACGAGCAGTACTTC.

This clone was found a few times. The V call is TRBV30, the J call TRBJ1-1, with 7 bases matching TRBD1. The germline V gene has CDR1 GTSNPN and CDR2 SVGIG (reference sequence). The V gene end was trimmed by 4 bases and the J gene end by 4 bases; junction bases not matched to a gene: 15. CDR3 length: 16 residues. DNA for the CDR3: TGTGCCTGGATCAAGCAGGGGGGCCTTTCGGGCACTGAAGCTTTCTTT. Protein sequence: CAWIKQGGLSGTEAFF. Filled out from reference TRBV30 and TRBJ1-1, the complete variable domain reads SQTIHQWPATLVQPVGSPLSLECTVEGTSNPNLYWYRQAAGRGLQLLFYSVGIGQISSEVPQNLSASRPQDRQFILSSKKLLLSDSGFYLCAWIKQGGLSGTEAFFGQGTRLTVV.

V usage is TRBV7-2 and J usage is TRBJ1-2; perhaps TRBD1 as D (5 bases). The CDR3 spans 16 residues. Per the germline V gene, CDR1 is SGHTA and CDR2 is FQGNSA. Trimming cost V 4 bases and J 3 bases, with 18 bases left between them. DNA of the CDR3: TGTGCCAGCAGCTCCATCGGGATGGGGGGGGACTATGGCTACACCTTC. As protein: CASSSIGMGGDYGYTF.

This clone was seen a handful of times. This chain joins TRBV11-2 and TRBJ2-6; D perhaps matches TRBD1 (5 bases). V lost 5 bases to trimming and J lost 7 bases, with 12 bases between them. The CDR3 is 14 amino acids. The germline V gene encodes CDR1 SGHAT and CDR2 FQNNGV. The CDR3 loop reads CASSLPGKANVLTF. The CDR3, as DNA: TGTGCCAGCAGCCTGCCAGGGAAAGCCAACGTCCTGACTTTC.

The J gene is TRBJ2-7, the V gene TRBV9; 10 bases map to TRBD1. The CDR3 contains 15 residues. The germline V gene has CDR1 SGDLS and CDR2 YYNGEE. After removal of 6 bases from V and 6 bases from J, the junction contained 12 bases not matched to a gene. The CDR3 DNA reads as TGTGCCAGCAACAGCGTGGGGGACAGGGGAAGCGAGCAGTACTTC. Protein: CASNSVGDRGSEQYF.